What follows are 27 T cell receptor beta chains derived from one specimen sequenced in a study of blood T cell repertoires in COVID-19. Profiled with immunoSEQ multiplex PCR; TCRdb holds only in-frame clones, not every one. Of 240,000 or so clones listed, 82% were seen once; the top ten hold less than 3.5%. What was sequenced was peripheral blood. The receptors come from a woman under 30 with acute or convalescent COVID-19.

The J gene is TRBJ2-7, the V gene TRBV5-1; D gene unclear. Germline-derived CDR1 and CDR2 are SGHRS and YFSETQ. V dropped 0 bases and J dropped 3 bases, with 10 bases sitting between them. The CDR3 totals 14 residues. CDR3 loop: CASSLELSYYEQYF. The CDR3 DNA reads TGCGCCAGCAGCTTGGAACTTAGCTACTACGAGCAGTACTTC.

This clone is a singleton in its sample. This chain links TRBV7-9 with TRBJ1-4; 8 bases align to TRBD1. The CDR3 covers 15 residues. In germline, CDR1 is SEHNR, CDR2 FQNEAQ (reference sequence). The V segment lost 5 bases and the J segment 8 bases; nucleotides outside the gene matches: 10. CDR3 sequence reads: CASSGQTGDGEKLFF. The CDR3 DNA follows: TGTGCCAGCAGCGGGCAGACAGGGGATGGCGAAAAACTGTTTTTT.

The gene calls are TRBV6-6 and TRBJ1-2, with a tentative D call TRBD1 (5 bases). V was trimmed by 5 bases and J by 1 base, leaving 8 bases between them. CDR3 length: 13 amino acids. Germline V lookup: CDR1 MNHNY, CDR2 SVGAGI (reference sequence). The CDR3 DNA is TGTGCCAGCAGTCCCGACAGTAACTATGGCTACACCTTC. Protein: CASSPDSNYGYTF.

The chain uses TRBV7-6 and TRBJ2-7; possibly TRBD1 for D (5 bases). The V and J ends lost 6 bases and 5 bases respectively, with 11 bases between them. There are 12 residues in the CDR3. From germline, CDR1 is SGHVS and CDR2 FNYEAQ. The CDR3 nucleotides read TGTGCCAGCAGTTACGCAGGGAACGAGCAGTACTTC. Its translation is CASSYAGNEQYF.

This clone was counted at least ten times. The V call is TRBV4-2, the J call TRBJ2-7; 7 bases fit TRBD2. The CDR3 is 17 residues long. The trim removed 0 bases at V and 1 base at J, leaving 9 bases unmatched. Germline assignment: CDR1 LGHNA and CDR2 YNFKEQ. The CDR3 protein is CASSQDQWEGRSYEQYF. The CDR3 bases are TGTGCCAGCAGCCAAGATCAGTGGGAGGGCCGGTCCTACGAGCAGTACTTC.

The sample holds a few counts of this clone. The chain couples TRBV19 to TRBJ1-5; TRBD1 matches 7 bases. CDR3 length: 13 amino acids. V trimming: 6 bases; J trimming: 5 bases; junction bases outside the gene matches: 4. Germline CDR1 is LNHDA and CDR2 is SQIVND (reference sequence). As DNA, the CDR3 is TGTGCCAGTAGGGACAGGATGCATCAGCCCCAGCATTTT. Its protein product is CASRDRMHQPQHF.

CDR3 sequence (DNA): TGTGCCACCAGTGGGGGGGGTATCTATGGCTACACCTTC. It specifies CATSGGGIYGYTF. The genes are TRBV24-1 and TRBJ1-2; D possibly corresponds to TRBD1 (5 bases). Per germline, CDR1 KGHDR and CDR2 SFDVKD. The V gene lost 5 bases and the J gene lost 4 bases, with 10 bases spanning the gap. This CDR3 is 13 amino acids long.

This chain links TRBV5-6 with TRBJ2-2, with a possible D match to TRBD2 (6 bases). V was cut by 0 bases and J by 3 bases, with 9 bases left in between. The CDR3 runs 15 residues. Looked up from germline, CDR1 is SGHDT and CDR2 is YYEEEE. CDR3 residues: CASSLVVADTGELFF. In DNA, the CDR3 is TGTGCCAGCAGCTTGGTTGTAGCGGACACCGGGGAGCTGTTTTTT.

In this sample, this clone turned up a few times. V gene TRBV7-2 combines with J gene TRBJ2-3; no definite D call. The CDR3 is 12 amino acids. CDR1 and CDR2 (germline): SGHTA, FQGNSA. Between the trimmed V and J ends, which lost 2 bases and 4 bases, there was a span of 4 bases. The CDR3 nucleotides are TGTGCCAGCAGCTTATTCTCAGATACGCAGTATTTT. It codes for CASSLFSDTQYF.

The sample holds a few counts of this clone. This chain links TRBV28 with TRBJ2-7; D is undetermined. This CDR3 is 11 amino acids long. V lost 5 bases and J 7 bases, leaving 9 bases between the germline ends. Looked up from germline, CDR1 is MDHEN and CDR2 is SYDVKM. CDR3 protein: CASSLRLEQYF. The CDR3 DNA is TGTGCCAGCAGTCTGCGATTGGAGCAGTACTTC.

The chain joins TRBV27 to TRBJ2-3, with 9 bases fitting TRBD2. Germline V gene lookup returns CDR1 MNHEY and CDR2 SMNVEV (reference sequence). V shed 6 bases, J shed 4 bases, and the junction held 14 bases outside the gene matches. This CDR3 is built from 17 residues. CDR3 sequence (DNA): TGTGCCAGCAGACTCGGGACTAGCTGGGTAGGGGCAGATACGCAGTATTTT. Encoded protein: CASRLGTSWVGADTQYF.

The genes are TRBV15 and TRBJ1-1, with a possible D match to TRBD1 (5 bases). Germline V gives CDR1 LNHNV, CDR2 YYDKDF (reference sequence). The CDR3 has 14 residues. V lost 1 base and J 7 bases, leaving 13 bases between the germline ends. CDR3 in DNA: TGTGCCACCAGCAGAGCCGGGGGATTAAGTGAAGCTTTCTTT. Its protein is CATSRAGGLSEAFF.

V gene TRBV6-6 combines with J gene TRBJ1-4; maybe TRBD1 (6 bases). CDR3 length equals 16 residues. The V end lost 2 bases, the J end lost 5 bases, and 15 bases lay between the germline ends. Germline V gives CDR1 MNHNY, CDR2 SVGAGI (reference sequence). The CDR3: CASSYGLGQYNEKLFF. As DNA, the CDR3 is TGTGCCAGCAGTTACGGACTTGGACAGTACAATGAAAAACTGTTTTTT.

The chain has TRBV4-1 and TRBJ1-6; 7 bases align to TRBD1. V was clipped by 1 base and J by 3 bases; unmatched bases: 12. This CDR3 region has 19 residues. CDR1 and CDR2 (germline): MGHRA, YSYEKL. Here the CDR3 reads CASSQATGAPYLYNSPLHF. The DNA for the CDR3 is TGCGCCAGCAGCCAAGCCACAGGGGCCCCGTACCTCTATAATTCACCCCTCCACTTT.

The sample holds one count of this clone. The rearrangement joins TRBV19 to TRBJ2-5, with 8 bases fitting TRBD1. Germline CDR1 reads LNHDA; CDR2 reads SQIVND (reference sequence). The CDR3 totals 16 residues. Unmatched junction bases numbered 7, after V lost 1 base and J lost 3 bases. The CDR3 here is CASSIGRWTGKETQYF. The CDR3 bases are TGTGCCAGTAGTATAGGGCGCTGGACAGGGAAAGAGACCCAGTACTTC.

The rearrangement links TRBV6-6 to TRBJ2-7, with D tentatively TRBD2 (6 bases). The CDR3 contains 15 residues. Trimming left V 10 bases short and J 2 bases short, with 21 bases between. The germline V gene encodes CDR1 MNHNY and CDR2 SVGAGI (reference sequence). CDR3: CATTDGLTIPYEQYF. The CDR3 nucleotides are TGTGCCACCACCGACGGACTAACAATACCCTACGAGCAGTACTTC.

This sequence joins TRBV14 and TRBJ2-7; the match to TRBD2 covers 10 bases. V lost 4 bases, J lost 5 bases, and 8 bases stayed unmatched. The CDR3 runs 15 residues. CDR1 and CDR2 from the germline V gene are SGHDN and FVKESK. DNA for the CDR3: TGTGCCAGCAGCCCCCTAGCGGGAGAGATCCACGAGCAGTACTTC. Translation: CASSPLAGEIHEQYF.

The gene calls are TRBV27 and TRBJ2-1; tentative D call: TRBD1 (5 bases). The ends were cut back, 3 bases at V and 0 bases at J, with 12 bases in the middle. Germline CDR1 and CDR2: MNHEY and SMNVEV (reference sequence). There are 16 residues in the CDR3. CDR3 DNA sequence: TGTGCCAGCAGTTTTCAGGGAATTAGCTCCTACAATGAGCAGTTCTTC. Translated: CASSFQGISSYNEQFF.

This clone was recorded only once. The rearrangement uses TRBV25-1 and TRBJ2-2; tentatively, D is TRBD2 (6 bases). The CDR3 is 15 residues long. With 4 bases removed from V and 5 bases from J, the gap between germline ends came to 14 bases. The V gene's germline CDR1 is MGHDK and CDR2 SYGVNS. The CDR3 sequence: CASSGSSAGTGELFF. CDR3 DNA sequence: TGTGCCAGCAGTGGATCTAGCGCCGGGACCGGGGAGCTGTTTTTT. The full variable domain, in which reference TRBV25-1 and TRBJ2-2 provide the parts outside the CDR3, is EADIYQTPRYLVIGTGKKITLECSQTMGHDKMYWYQQDPGMELHLIHYSYGVNSTEKGDLSSESTVSRIRTEHFPLTLESARPSHTSQYLCASSGSSAGTGELFFGEGSRLTVL.

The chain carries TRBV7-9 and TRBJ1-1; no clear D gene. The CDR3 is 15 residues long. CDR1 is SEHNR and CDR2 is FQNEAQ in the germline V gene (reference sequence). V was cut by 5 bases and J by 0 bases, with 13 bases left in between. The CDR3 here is CASSRGGSMNTEAFF. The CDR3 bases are TGTGCCAGCAGCCGTGGAGGCAGTATGAACACTGAAGCTTTCTTT.

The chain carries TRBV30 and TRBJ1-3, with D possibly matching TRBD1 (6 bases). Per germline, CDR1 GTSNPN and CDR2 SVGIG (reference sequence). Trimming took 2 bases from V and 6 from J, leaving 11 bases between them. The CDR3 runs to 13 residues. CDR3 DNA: TGTGCCTGGAGTTGGGGGGGCCTAAACACCATATATTTT. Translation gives CAWSWGGLNTIYF.

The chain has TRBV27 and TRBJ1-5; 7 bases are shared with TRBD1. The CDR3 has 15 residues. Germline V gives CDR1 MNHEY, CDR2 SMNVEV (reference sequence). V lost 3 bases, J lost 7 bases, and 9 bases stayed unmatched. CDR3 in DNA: TGTGCCAGCAGTTTCCTCCCAGGGGGACAGCAGCCCCAGCATTTT. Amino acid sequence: CASSFLPGGQQPQHF.

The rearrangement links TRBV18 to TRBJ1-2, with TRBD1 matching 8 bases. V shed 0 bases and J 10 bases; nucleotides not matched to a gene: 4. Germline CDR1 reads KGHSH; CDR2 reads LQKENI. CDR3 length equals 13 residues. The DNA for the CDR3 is TGTGCCAGCTCACCACCCGGACAGGGAGACTACACCTTC. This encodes CASSPPGQGDYTF.

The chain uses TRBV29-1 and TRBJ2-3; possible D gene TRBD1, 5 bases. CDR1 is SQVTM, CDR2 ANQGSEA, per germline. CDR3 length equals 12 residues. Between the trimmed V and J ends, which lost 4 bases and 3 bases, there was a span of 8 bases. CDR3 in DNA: TGCAGCGTTGGGGGCGAGACAGATACGCAGTATTTT. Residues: CSVGGETDTQYF.

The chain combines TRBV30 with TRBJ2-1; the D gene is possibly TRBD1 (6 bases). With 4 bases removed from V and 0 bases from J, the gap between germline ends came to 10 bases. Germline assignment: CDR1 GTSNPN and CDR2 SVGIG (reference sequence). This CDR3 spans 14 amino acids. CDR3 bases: TGTGCCTGGACACAGGGTCTCTCCTACAATGAGCAGTTCTTC. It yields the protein CAWTQGLSYNEQFF.

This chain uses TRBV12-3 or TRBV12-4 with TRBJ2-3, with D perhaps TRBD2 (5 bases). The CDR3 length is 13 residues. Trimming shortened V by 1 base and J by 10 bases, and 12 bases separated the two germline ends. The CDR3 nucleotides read TGTGCCAGCAGTTTAGGCCCCCCGAGGGCGCAGTATTTT. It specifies CASSLGPPRAQYF.

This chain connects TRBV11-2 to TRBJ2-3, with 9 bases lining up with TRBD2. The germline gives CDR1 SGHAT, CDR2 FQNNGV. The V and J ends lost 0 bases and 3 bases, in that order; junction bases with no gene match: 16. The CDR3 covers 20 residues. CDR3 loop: CASSLEWSSGILFRTDTQYF. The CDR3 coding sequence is TGTGCCAGCAGCTTAGAATGGTCTAGCGGGATATTGTTTAGAACAGATACGCAGTATTTT.